A selection of T cell receptor beta chains follows, all from one sample in a study of T cell clonotyping in hematopoietic cell transplantation. Assay: immunoSEQ multiplex PCR; the TCRdb copy retains only in-frame clones and omits some. This repertoire shows 28,000 or so clones, around 95% found once; its top ten account for over 1.2%. The sequenced sample was peripheral blood mononuclear cells. The source is a man aged 45-60 years in good health. Some clones in this sample may be carry-over from other donors' samples. Each CDR3 is given with its conserved first and last residue. The D gene is left open where the match is weak. Rows give clone size only sometimes, using once, few, many, or a class for an expanded clone.

TGTGCCAGCACCCCAGGGGAGGTCTCCTACGAGCAGTACTTC	CASTPGEVSYEQYF	TRBJ2-7	.	TRBV2	.
TGTGCCAGCAGCTCCTCGGGGACTAACACCGGGGAGCTGTTTTTT	CASSSSGTNTGELFF	TRBJ2-2	.	TRBV7-2	.
TGTGCCAGCAGCCCCGCCTGGGAGACCCAGTACTTC	CASSPAWETQYF	TRBJ2-5	.	TRBV5-6	.
TGTGCCATCTCGGGAGACCGAGGTGCCAAAAACATTCAGTACTTC	CAISGDRGAKNIQYF	TRBJ2-4	.	TRBV10-3	.
TGTGCCAGCGGGGGGGCCTTTATTAGGACCGGGGAGCTGTTTTTT	CASGGAFIRTGELFF	TRBJ2-2	.	TRBV6-1	.
TGCAGCGTCCCCCGGGGCATAAAAGCTTTCTTT	CSVPRGIKAFF	TRBJ1-1	.	TRBV29-1	.
TGTGCCAGCAGTGAACGGGACAGTTTATATTCACCCCTCCACTTT	CASSERDSLYSPLHF	TRBJ1-6	once	TRBV2	TRBD1
TGTGCCAGCAGCCAAGGACAGGGGAGAGAGACCCAGTACTTC	CASSQGQGRETQYF	TRBJ2-5	.	TRBV14	TRBD1
TGTGCCATCAGTTACGGGGGTCCCTACGAGCAGTACTTC	CAISYGGPYEQYF	TRBJ2-7	.	TRBV10-3	.
TGTGCCAGCAGGTCCGGTGTTAATGAAAAACTGTTTTTT	CASRSGVNEKLFF	TRBJ1-4	.	TRBV27	.
TGCGCCGTCCAGGAGGGGGATACGCAGTATTTT	CAVQEGDTQYF	TRBJ2-3	.	TRBV5-1	.
TGCGCCAGCAGCTCATTCACGGTGGAGGATTATTATGGCTACACCTTC	CASSSFTVEDYYGYTF	TRBJ1-2	.	TRBV4-1	.
TGTGCCAGCAGCCAGACACCCTATGGCTACACCTTC	CASSQTPYGYTF	TRBJ1-2	.	TRBV14	.
TGCGCCAGCAGCTTGGCAGGGGGCTTCGGGGAGCTGTTTTTT	CASSLAGGFGELFF	TRBJ2-2	.	TRBV5-1	TRBD1
TGTGCCTGGAGTGAAATGTATATCTATGGCTACACCTTC	CAWSEMYIYGYTF	TRBJ1-2	.	TRBV30	.